These 16 T cell receptor beta chains were sequenced from one sample in a study of cytomegalovirus exposure and HLA in healthy donors. Primers included in the PCR were 60 Vbeta and 13 Jbeta primers. Clones were sequenced by immunoSEQ multiplex PCR, and TCRdb holds only the in-frame ones, with some missing. This table has approximately 140,000 clones, around three quarters appearing once. Sequenced sample: PBMCs. Source of these receptors: a woman aged 55 to 70 in good health and CMV-seropositive.

This sequence joins TRBV6-5 and TRBJ1-3; 7 bases map to TRBD1. Germline loops: CDR1 MNHEY, CDR2 SVGAGI. CDR3 length: 15 residues. Trimming took 5 bases from V and 2 from J; bases not matched to a gene: 6. The chain's CDR3 is CASSPIGTAGNTIYF. The CDR3 DNA sequence: TGTGCCAGCAGTCCAATAGGGACAGCTGGAAACACCATATATTTT.

The rearrangement joins TRBV2 to TRBJ2-3; 13 positions match TRBD2. The CDR3 runs to 16 residues. CDR1 is SNHLY and CDR2 is FYNNEI in the germline V gene. V dropped 2 bases and J dropped 4; count of bases not matched to a gene: 3. CDR3 sequence reads: CASSESTSGGADTQYF. The CDR3 region has the DNA TGTGCCAGCAGTGAAAGTACTAGCGGGGGGGCAGATACGCAGTATTTT.

The gene calls are TRBV19 and TRBJ1-5; the D is unclear. Between the trimmed V and J ends, which lost 5 bases and 9 bases, there was a span of 14 bases. In germline, CDR1 is LNHDA, CDR2 SQIVND (reference sequence). The CDR3 length is 13 residues. The CDR3 loop reads CASSESSWRPQHF. CDR3 nucleotide sequence: TGTGCCAGTAGTGAAAGTTCTTGGAGGCCCCAGCATTTT.

This chain connects TRBV29-1 to TRBJ2-7, with 7 bases matching TRBD1. V dropped 6 bases and J dropped 0; count of bases not matched to a gene: 5. In germline, CDR1 is SQVTM, CDR2 ANQGSEA. The CDR3 consists of 13 residues. CDR3 loop: CSVDRAGSYEQYF. In DNA form, the CDR3 reads TGCAGCGTAGACAGGGCTGGCTCCTACGAGCAGTACTTC.

V and J are TRBV19 and TRBJ1-1; D is ambiguous. From germline, CDR1 is LNHDA and CDR2 SQIVND (reference sequence). The CDR3 covers 13 residues. Trimming shortened V by 2 bases and J by 5 bases, and 9 bases separated the two germline ends. The CDR3 DNA follows: TGTGCCAGTAGTATACGAGGGTTGACTGAAGCTTTCTTT. It codes for CASSIRGLTEAFF.

The chain is built from TRBV7-7 and TRBJ2-7; a possible D gene is TRBD1 (5 bases). CDR3 size: 11 residues. Trimming shortened V by 10 bases and J by 2 bases, and 9 bases separated the two germline ends. The germline V gene encodes CDR1 SSHAT and CDR2 FNYEAQ (reference sequence). This CDR3 is CAITGTYEQYF. In DNA, the CDR3 is TGTGCCATCACAGGTACCTACGAGCAGTACTTC.

This chain connects TRBV27 to TRBJ1-6, with TRBD1 identical over 8 bases. Germline V gene data show CDR1 as MNHEY and CDR2 as SMNVEV (reference sequence). The V segment lost 6 bases and the J segment 6 bases; nucleotides outside the gene matches: 1. The CDR3 is 13 residues long. Here the CDR3 DNA reads TGTGCCAGCAGGGGGACAGGTAATTCACCCCTCCACTTT. Amino acid sequence: CASRGTGNSPLHF.

V and J are TRBV5-6 and TRBJ2-4; tentatively, D is TRBD2 (5 bases). Deletions cut 0 bases from V and 7 bases from J, with 11 bases between. The CDR3 spans 14 residues. The germline gives CDR1 SGHDT, CDR2 YYEEEE. The CDR3 sequence: CASSLEEGKNIQYF. The CDR3 DNA sequence: TGTGCCAGCAGCTTGGAAGAGGGTAAGAACATTCAGTACTTC.

This chain joins TRBV13 and TRBJ2-3; 9 positions agree with TRBD1. The length of the CDR3 is 16 residues. Germline V gene data show CDR1 as PRHDT and CDR2 as FYEKMQ (reference sequence). Losses at the gene ends were 1 base for V and 1 base for J; bases not matched to a gene: 3. The CDR3 nucleotides are TGTGCCAGCAGCTTAGCGGGACAGGGAGGCACAGATACGCAGTATTTT. It specifies CASSLAGQGGTDTQYF.

V is TRBV7-8 and J is TRBJ1-2, with D possibly matching TRBD1 (5 bases). Trimming cost V 1 base and J 1 base, with 7 bases left between them. From germline, CDR1 is SGHVS and CDR2 FQNEAQ. The CDR3 is 14 residues long. The CDR3 is CASSLGGSNYGYTF. The CDR3 nucleotides read TGTGCCAGCAGCTTAGGGGGCAGTAACTATGGCTACACCTTC. Drawing the rest from reference TRBV7-8 and TRBJ1-2, the complete variable domain is GAGVSQSPRYKVAKRGQDVALRCDPISGHVSLFWYQQALGQGPEFLTYFQNEAQLDKSGLPSDRFFAERPEGSVSTLKIQRTQQEDSAVYLCASSLGGSNYGYTFGSGTRLTVV.

This clone has only a few counts. The V call is TRBV18, the J call TRBJ1-4, with D possibly TRBD1 on 6 matching bases. This CDR3 has 13 residues. V lost 8 bases and J 4 bases, leaving 11 bases between the germline ends. The germline gives CDR1 KGHSH, CDR2 LQKENI. The CDR3 coding sequence is TGTGCCAGCACGACAGGAATTAATGAAAAACTGTTTTTT. Its translation: CASTTGINEKLFF.

The rearrangement uses TRBV27 and TRBJ1-1; D is possibly TRBD1 (6 bases). The CDR3 length is 19 residues. With 1 base removed from V and 1 base from J, the gap between germline ends came to 22 bases. Germline V gene lookup returns CDR1 MNHEY and CDR2 SMNVEV (reference sequence). CDR3 in DNA: TGTGCCAGCAGTTTATATAGTCGGCAGGGGACCCGCCGGAACACTGAAGCTTTCTTT. Protein: CASSLYSRQGTRRNTEAFF.

This rearrangement joins TRBV6-1 to TRBJ1-5; TRBD1 matches 7 bases. There are 17 residues in the CDR3. Trimming at V came to 4 bases and at J to 6 bases, leaving 15 bases not matched to a gene. Germline loops: CDR1 MNHNS, CDR2 SASEGT. DNA of the CDR3: TGTGCCAGCAGTGCGGGGGTTAGAGGGGGCGCGGGTCAGCCCCAGCATTTT. Translating it yields CASSAGVRGGAGQPQHF.

The chain joins TRBV6-4 to TRBJ2-5; D gene uncertain. The DNA end favors TRBJ2-7, so the J call may be wrong. CDR1 MRHNA and CDR2 SNTAGT come from the germline V gene. The CDR3 contains 13 residues. CDR3 sequence (DNA): TGTGCCAGCAGTGACTCTCCAGGCTACGAGCAGTACTTC. Amino acid sequence: CASSDSPGYEQYF.

The genes are TRBV28 and TRBJ2-5, with 11 bases lining up with TRBD2. The CDR3 sequence is 14 residues long. Unmatched junction bases numbered 1, after V lost 5 bases and J lost 2 bases. Germline lookup yields CDR1 MDHEN and CDR2 SYDVKM. The CDR3 reads CASSVAGGQETQYF. Written as DNA, the CDR3 is TGTGCCAGCAGTGTAGCGGGGGGGCAAGAGACCCAGTACTTC.

V usage is TRBV14 and J usage is TRBJ1-1, with D possibly matching TRBD1 (6 bases). Germline V CDR1 and CDR2: SGHDN, FVKESK. CDR3 length: 14 residues. With 0 bases removed from V and 6 bases from J, the gap between germline ends came to 11 bases. The CDR3 DNA follows: TGTGCCAGCAGCCAAGAGATCAGGGGCGCTGAAGCTTTCTTT. The encoded protein is CASSQEIRGAEAFF.